This T cell receptor beta chain is drawn from a study of T cell clones after liver transplantation. About the study: Pre-transplant mixed lymphocyte reactions yielded third-party-reactive TCRbeta sequences as comparators for graft-donor-reactive sequences.

This clone appeared once. The assay was immunoSEQ multiplex PCR, and TCRdb's table has in-frame clones only and misses some. The data contain fewer than 85,000 clones, about 80% of them seen just once; the ten biggest clones take up around 0.72%. The specimen was CD4+ T cells from blood, collected 12 months after liver transplant. This TCR came from a human patient who received a liver transplant. Some T cells may arise from the graft donor.

The CDR3, as DNA: TGCAGTGCTCTCAGGGAGGAGACCCAGTACTTC. Translating it yields CSALREETQYF. V and J are TRBV20-1 and TRBJ2-5; D may be TRBD1 or TRBD2 (5 bases each). Germline V gives CDR1 DFQATT, CDR2 SNEGSKA (reference sequence). This CDR3 region has 11 residues. Trimming stripped 5 bases from V and 5 bases from J, with 9 bases between.